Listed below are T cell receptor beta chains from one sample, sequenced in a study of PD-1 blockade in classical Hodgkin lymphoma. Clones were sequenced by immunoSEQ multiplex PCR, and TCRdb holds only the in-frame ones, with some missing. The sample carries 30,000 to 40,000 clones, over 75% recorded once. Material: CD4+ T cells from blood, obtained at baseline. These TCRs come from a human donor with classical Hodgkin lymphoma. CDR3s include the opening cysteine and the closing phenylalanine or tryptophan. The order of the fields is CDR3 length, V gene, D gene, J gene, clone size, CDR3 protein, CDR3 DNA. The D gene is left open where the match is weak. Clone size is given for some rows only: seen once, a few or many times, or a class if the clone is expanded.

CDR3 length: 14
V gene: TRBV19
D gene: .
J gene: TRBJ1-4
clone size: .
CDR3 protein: CASSPRGVGEKLFF
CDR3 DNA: TGTGCCAGTAGCCCTAGAGGGGTGGGCGAAAAACTGTTTTTT

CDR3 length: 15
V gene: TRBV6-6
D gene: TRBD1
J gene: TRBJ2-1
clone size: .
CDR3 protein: CASNGQGAPLDEQFF
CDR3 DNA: TGTGCCAGCAATGGACAGGGGGCGCCCCTAGATGAGCAGTTCTTC

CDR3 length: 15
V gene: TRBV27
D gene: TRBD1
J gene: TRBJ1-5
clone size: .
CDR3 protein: CASSSLPDRGQPQHF
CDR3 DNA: TGTGCCAGCAGTTCCCTACCCGACAGGGGTCAGCCCCAGCATTTT

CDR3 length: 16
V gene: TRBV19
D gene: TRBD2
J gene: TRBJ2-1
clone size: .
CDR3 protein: CASSPLREGLNNEQFF
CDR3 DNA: TGTGCCAGTAGTCCGCTTAGGGAGGGCCTTAACAATGAGCAGTTCTTC

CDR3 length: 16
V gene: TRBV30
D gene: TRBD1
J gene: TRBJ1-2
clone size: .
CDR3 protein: CARETGTGIYNYGYTF
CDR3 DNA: TGTGCCCGAGAAACGGGGACAGGGATCTATAACTATGGCTACACCTTC

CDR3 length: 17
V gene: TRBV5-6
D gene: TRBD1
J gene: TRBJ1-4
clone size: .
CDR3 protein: CASSFDRGPVANEKLFF
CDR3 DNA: TGTGCCAGCAGCTTCGACAGGGGGCCAGTAGCTAATGAAAAACTGTTTTTT

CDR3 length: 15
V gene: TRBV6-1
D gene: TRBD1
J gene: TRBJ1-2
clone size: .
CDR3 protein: CASSLNMGQGNGYTF
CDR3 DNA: TGTGCCAGCAGCCTTAACATGGGACAGGGAAATGGCTACACCTTC

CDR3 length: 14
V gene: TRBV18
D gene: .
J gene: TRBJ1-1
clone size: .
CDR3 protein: CASSPGAGVTEAFF
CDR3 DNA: TGTGCCAGCTCACCCGGGGCAGGGGTGACTGAAGCTTTCTTT

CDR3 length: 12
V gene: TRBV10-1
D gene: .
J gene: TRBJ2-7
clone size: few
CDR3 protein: CASSESAYEQYF
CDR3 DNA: TGCGCCAGCAGTGAATCTGCCTACGAGCAGTACTTC

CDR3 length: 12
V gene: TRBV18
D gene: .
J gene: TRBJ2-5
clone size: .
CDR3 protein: CASSRGQETQYF
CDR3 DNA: TGTGCCAGCTCACGGGGGCAAGAGACCCAGTACTTC

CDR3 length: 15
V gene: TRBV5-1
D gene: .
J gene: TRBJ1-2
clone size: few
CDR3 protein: CASSLDGRSNYGYTF
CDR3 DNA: TGCGCCAGCAGCTTGGATGGCAGATCTAACTATGGCTACACCTTC

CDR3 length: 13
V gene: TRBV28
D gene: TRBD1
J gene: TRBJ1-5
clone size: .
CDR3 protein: CASSRGLGRPQHF
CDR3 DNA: TGTGCCAGCAGTAGGGGGCTAGGTCGGCCCCAGCATTTT